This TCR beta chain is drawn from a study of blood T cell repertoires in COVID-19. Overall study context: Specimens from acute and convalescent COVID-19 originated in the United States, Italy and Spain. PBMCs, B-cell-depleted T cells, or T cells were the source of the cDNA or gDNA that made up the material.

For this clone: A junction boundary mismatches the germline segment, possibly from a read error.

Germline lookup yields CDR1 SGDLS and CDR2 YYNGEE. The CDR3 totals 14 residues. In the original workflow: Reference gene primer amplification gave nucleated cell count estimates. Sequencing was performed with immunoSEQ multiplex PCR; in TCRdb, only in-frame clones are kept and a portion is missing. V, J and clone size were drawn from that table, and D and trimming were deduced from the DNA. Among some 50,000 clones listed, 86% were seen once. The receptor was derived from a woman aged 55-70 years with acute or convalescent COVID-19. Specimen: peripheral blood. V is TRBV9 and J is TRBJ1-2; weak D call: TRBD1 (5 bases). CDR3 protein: CASTVQVANYGYTF. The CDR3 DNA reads TGTGCCAGCACCGTACAGGTTGCCAACTATGGCTACACCTTC.